This T cell receptor (beta chain) was sequenced during a study of OX40 agonist ivuxolimab in advanced cancers. Losses at the gene ends were 2 bases for V and 5 bases for J; bases not matched to a gene: 3. The germline V gene encodes CDR1 SGHKS and CDR2 YYEKEE (reference sequence). This CDR3 is 13 amino acids long. Details on this clone: Its antigen remains unknown.

Study-wide results and caveats: More expanded clones were found, on average, in CD8+ than in CD4+ T cells.

Using immunoSEQ multiplex PCR, the repertoire was profiled, and TCRdb retains in-frame clones only, with some absent. The sample has tens of thousands of clones, roughly 79% seen once; the top ten hold roughly 6.5%. Sampled blood was obtained at baseline, cycle 4 day 1, and cycle 7 day 1. This material consisted of CD4+ or CD8+ T cells sorted from blood, taken in a trial of the OX40 agonist ivuxolimab. This chain joins TRBV5-5 and TRBJ1-1; TRBD1 agrees at 7 bases. The sequence was obtained from an adult with an advanced solid tumor such as melanoma, head and neck, liver or kidney cancer. CDR3 in DNA: TGTGCCAGCAGCTTCGGGACAGCAACTGAAGCTTTCTTT. This encodes CASSFGTATEAFF.